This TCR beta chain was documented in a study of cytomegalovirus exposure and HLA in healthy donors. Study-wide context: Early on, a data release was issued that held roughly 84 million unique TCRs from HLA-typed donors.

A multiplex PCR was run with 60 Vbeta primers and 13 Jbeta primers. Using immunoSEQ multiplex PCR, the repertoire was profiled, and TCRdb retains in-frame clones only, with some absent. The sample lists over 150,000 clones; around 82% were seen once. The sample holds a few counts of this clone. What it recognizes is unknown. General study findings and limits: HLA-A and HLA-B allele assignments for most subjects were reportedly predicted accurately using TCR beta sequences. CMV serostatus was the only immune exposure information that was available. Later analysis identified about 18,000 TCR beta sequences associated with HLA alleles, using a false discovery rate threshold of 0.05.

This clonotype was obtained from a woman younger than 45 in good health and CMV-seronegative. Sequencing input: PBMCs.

The CDR3 loop is CASSFTDLTEGAFF. CDR3 nucleotide sequence: TGTGCCAGCAGCTTCACGGACTTAACCGAGGGAGCTTTCTTT. The gene calls are TRBV7-9 and TRBJ1-1, with D uncertain. Germline lookup yields CDR1 SEHNR and CDR2 FQNEAQ (reference sequence). V was trimmed by 3 bases and J by 10 bases, leaving 18 bases between them. This CDR3 is 14 amino acids long.